This TCR beta chain was recorded in a study of blood T cell repertoires in COVID-19. As for the study in general: Some COVID-19 samples were acute and others convalescent; all came from the United States, Italy and Spain. From T cells, B-cell-depleted T cells, or PBMCs came the material, which was cDNA or gDNA.

Original data processing: Nucleated cell number was recorded as an estimate derived from reference gene primer amplification. The assay was immunoSEQ multiplex PCR, and TCRdb's table has in-frame clones only and misses some. The V and J calls and clone size come from that table; D and trimming were worked out from the DNA. The table shows tens of thousands of clones, with approximately 83% occurring only once. CDR1 is MNHNS, CDR2 SASEGT, per germline. CDR3 size: 14 residues. The V gene end was trimmed by 2 bases and the J gene end by 3 bases; junction bases not matched to a gene: 4. The receptor was derived from a woman in her sixties or seventies with acute or convalescent COVID-19. The chain links TRBV6-1 to TRBJ2-7; 7 positions agree with TRBD1. The sequencing sample was made of peripheral blood. CDR3 amino acids: CASSETGAVYEQYF. The CDR3 DNA sequence: TGTGCCAGCAGTGAAACAGGGGCGGTCTACGAGCAGTACTTC.